What follows is one TCR beta chain and its context. Its antigen remains unknown. The data are from a study of shared clonotypes between healthy human individuals. The study's findings and limits: Researchers sampled only blood; tissue repertoires likely differ.

The data were produced by immunoSEQ multiplex PCR, yet TCRdb's version contains in-frame clones alone and is incomplete. Of approximately 500,000 clones listed, approximately 95% are singletons. The CDR3 is 14 residues long. V shed 9 bases and J 3 bases; nucleotides not matched to a gene: 11. Germline V lookup: CDR1 ENHRY, CDR2 SYGVKD. This clonotype was obtained from a woman aged 25 to 39 in good health. The genes are TRBV10-3 and TRBJ2-7; 7 nucleotides line up with TRBD1. Sample: naive CD4+ T cells sorted from blood. Regarding subset: CD45RA+ positively selected. The CDR3 coding sequence is TGTGCCATTAAAACCCGGGACAGCGACTACGAGCAGTACTTC. Its protein product is CAIKTRDSDYEQYF.